The 6 T cell receptor beta chains given below trace back to one sample, sequenced in a study of cytomegalovirus exposure and HLA in healthy donors. Amplification used 60 Vbeta primers and 13 Jbeta primers. Some clones are missing from TCRdb's copy, which holds only in-frame ones; the method was immunoSEQ multiplex PCR. This sample has about 150,000 clones, with around 75% found just once. The sample comprised PBMCs. The source is a woman aged 35 to 49 in good health and CMV-seronegative.

V and J are TRBV27 and TRBJ2-4; 10 bases are a match to TRBD1. Losses at the gene ends were 4 bases for V and 7 bases for J; bases not matched to a gene: 4. This CDR3 comprises 14 residues. CDR1 is MNHEY, CDR2 SMNVEV, per germline (reference sequence). Here the CDR3 reads CASSSRTGGNIQYF. In DNA form, the CDR3 reads TGTGCCAGCAGTTCTCGGACAGGGGGGAACATTCAGTACTTC.

On this clone itself: One end of the junction does not line up with germline, which may come from a read error. The chain uses TRBV7-9 and TRBJ1-4; D is unclear. Germline CDR1 reads SEHNR; CDR2 reads FQNEAQ (reference sequence). This CDR3 is 16 amino acids long. As DNA, the CDR3 is TGTTCCAGCAGCTCCCCCTCCGGTGCAACTAATGAAAAACTGTTTTTT. Protein sequence: CSSSSPSGATNEKLFF.

This clone was seen just once. The chain joins TRBV11-2 to TRBJ2-7; 7 positions match TRBD1. The V segment lost 1 base and the J segment 2 bases; nucleotides outside the gene matches: 5. The germline gives CDR1 SGHAT, CDR2 FQNNGV. The CDR3 extends over 15 amino acids. CDR3 sequence reads: CASSLAPTGTYEQYF. The CDR3 bases are TGTGCCAGCAGCTTAGCTCCGACAGGGACCTACGAGCAGTACTTC.

The rearrangement uses TRBV18 and TRBJ1-3; TRBD1 matches 12 bases. In germline, CDR1 is KGHSH, CDR2 LQKENI. The V and J ends lost 5 bases and 1 base, in that order; junction bases with no gene match: 21. This CDR3 has 22 amino acids. The CDR3 coding sequence is TGTGCCAGCTCATCTCGAACGGCGTCGTCCCGGGACAGGGGGCGGTCTGGAAACACCATATATTTT. It codes for CASSSRTASSRDRGRSGNTIYF.

This sequence joins TRBV7-9 and TRBJ1-4; a weak D match, TRBD1 (6 bases). The germline CDR1 and CDR2 sequences are SEHNR and FQNEAQ (reference sequence). Trimming pared 3 bases from V and 6 bases from J, leaving 17 bases between. The CDR3 has 16 amino acids. DNA of the CDR3: TGTGCCAGCAGCTTCCCTATAGCAGGGGTAGATGAAAAACTGTTTTTT. Translated: CASSFPIAGVDEKLFF.

The gene calls are TRBV4-1 and TRBJ2-3; no reliable D call. The CDR3 covers 14 residues. V lost 4 bases and J 1 base, leaving 9 bases between the germline ends. Germline CDR1 MGHRA, CDR2 YSYEKL. CDR3 sequence (DNA): TGCGCCAGCAGCCTAGCCCTTGGCACAGATACGCAGTATTTT. Its translation is CASSLALGTDTQYF.